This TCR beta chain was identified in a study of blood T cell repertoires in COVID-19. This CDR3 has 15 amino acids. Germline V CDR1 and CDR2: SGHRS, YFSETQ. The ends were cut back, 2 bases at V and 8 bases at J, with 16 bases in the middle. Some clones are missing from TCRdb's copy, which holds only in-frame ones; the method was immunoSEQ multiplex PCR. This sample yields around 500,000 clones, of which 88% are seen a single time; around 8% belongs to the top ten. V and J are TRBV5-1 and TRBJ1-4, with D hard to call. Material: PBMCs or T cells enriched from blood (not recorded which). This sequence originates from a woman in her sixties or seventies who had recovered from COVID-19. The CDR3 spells CASSFKGSDVEKLFF. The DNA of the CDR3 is TGCGCCAGCAGCTTCAAAGGGAGTGATGTGGAAAAACTGTTTTTT.